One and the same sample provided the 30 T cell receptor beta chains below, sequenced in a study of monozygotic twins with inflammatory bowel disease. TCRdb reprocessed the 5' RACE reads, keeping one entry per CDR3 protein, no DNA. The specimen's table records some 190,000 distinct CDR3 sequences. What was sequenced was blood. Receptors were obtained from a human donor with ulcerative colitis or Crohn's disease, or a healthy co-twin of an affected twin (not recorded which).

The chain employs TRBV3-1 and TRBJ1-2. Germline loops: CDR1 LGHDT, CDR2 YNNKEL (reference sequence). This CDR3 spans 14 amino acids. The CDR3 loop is CASSQVGGVDGYTF.

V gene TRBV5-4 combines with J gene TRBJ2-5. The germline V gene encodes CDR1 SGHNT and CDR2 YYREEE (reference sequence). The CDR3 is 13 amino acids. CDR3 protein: CASSPADQETQYF. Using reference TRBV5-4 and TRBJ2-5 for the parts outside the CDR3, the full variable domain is ETGVTQSPTHLIKTRGQQVTLRCSSQSGHNTVSWYQQALGQGPQFIFQYYREEENGRGNFPPRFSGLQFPNYSSELNVNALELDDSALYLCASSPADQETQYFGPGTRLLVL.

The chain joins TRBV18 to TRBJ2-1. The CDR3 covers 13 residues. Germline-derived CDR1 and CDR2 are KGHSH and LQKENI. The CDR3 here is CASSPIWGNEQFF.

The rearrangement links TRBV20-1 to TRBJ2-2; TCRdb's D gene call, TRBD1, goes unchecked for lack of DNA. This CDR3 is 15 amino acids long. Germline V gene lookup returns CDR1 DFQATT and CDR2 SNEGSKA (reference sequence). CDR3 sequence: CSARRGGVGTGELFF.

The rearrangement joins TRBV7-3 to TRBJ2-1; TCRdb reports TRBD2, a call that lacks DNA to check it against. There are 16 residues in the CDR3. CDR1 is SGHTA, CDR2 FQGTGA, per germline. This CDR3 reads CASSTRGSGAYNEQFF.

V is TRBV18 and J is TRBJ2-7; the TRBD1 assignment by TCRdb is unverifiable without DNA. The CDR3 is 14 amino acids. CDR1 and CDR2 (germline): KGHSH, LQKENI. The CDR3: CASSPGTGSYEQYF.

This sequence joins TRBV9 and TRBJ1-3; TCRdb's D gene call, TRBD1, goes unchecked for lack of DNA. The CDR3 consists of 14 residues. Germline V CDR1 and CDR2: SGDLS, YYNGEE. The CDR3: CASSQAGAGNTIYF. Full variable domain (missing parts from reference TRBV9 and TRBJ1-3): DSGVTQTPKHLITATGQRVTLRCSPRSGDLSVYWYQQSLDQGLQFLIQYYNGEERAKGNILERFSAQQFPDLHSELNLSSLELGDSALYFCASSQAGAGNTIYFGEGSWLTVV.

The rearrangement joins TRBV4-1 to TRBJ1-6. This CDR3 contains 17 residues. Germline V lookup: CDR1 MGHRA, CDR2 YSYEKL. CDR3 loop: CASSSGKAGRAKSPLHF.

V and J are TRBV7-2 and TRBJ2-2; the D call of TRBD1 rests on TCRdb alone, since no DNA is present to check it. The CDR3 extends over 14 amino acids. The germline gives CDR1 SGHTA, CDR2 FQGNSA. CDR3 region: CASRPGGNTGELFF.

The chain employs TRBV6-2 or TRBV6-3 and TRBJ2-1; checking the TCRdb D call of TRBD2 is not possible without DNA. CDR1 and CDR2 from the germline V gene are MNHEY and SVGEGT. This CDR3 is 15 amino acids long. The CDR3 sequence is CASSYSGTLYNEQFF.

CDR3 loop: CSARDRVAYNEQFF. The rearrangement uses TRBV20-1 and TRBJ2-1. Germline CDR1 reads DFQATT; CDR2 reads SNEGSKA (reference sequence). This CDR3 is 14 amino acids long.

CDR3: CATLRNTDYGYTF. The genes are TRBV10-3 and TRBJ1-2. The CDR3 runs to 13 residues. CDR1 ENHRY and CDR2 SYGVKD come from the germline V gene.

This CDR3 is CASSQRGHVGYTF. J is TRBJ1-2 and V is TRBV6-5; TCRdb lists TRBD1, though no DNA is available to test this call. The CDR3 loop spans 13 amino acids. In germline, CDR1 is MNHEY, CDR2 SVGAGI.

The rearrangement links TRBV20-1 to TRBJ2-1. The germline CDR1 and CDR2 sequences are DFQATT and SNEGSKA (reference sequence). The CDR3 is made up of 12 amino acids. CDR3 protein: CSARDGGNEQFF.

The CDR3 loop is CASSAHGGGSYNEQFF. The gene calls are TRBV13 and TRBJ2-1. This CDR3 is 16 amino acids long. From germline, CDR1 is PRHDT and CDR2 FYEKMQ (reference sequence).

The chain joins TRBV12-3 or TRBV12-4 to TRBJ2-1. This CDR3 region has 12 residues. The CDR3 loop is CASSLSKYGEFF.

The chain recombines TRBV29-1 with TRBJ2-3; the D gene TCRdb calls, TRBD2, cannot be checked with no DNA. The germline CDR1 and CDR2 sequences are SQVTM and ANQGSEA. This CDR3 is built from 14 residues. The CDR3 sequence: CSAGLPQMTDTQYF.

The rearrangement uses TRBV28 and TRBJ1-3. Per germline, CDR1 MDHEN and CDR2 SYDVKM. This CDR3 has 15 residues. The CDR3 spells CASREGLNSGNTIYF.

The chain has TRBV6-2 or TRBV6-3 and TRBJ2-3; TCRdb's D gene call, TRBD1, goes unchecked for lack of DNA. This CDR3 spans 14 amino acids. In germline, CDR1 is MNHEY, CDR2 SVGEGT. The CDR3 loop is CASSYSRGSDTQYF.

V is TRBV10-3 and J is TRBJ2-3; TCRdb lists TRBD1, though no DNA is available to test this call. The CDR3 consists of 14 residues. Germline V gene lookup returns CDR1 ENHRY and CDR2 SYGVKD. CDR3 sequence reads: CASGAGQGTDTQYF.

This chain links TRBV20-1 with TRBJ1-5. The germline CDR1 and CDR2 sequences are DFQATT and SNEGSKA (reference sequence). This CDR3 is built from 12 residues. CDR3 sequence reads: CSAGGGNQPQHF.

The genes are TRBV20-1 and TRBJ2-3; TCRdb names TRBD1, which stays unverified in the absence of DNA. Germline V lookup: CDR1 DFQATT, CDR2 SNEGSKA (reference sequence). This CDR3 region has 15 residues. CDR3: CSAHLQGAPTDTQYF.

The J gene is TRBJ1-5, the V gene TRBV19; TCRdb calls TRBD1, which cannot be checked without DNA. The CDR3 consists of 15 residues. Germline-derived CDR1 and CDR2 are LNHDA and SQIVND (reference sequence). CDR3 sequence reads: CASSNRPTKIQPQHF.

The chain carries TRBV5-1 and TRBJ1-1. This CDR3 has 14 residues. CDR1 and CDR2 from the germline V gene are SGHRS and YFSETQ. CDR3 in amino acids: CASSLGAGGTEAFF. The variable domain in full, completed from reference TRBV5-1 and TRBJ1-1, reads KAGVTQTPRYLIKTRGQQVTLSCSPISGHRSVSWYQQTPGQGLQFLFEYFSETQRNKGNFPGRFSGRQFSNSRSEMNVSTLELGDSALYLCASSLGAGGTEAFFGQGTRLTVV.

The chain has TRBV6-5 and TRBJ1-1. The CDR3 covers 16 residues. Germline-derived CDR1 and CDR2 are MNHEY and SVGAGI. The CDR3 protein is CASSYSIGVTNTEAFF.

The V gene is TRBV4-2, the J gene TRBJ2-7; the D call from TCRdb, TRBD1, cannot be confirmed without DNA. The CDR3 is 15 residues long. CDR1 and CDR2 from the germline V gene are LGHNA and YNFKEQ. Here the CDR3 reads CASALIQGGSYEQYF.

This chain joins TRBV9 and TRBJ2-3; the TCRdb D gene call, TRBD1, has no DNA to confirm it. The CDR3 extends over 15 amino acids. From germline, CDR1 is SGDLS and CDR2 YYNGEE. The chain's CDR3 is CASSSIGTGTDTKYF.

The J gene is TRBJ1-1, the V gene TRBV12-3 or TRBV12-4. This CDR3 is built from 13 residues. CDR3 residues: CASSKSQNTEAFF.

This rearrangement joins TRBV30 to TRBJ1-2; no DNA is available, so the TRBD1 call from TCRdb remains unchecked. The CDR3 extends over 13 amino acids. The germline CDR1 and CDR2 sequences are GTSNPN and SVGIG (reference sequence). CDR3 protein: CAGNEDRSYGYTF.

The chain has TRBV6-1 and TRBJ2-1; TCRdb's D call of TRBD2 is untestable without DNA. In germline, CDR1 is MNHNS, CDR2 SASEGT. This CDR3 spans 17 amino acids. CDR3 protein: CASSPLAGGSSYNEQFF.